A selection of T cell receptor beta chains follows, all from one sample in a study of shared T cell receptors in the human thymus. Sequenced by immunoSEQ multiplex PCR; TCRdb stores in-frame clones only, minus some. Among over 450,000 clones, 75% to 80% were seen once, and the ten largest hold around 0.012%. In addition, the sample was reused for a study of human thymus T cells.

Input material: thymocytes. Source of these receptors: a boy in the first two years of life with a congenital heart defect. CDR3s include the opening cysteine and the closing phenylalanine or tryptophan. Each record gives: CDR3 DNA, CDR3 protein, clone size, CDR3 length, D gene, J gene, V gene. The D gene is left open where the match is weak. Where a row states a size, it is once, few, many or the class of an expanded clone; other rows omit it.

cdr3_nt: TGTGCCAGCATCAAGGGGGAAGGACTAGCGGGGGCCTTCTACAATGAGCAGTTCTTC
cdr3_aa: CASIKGEGLAGAFYNEQFF
clone_size: -
cdr3_length: 19
d_call: TRBD2
j_call: TRBJ2-1
v_call: TRBV2

cdr3_nt: TGTGCCATCGGCGGCGGGAGGGCAAATGAGCAGTTCTTC
cdr3_aa: CAIGGGRANEQFF
clone_size: -
cdr3_length: 13
d_call: TRBD2
j_call: TRBJ2-1
v_call: TRBV10-3

cdr3_nt: TGTGCCTGGGGGGAACCTCCTAGCCCCACCTACAATGAGCAGTTCTTC
cdr3_aa: CAWGEPPSPTYNEQFF
clone_size: -
cdr3_length: 16
d_call: -
j_call: TRBJ2-1
v_call: TRBV30

cdr3_nt: TGTGCCAGCAGTGCCACCCCGACAGGGGACACTGGAAACACCATATATTTT
cdr3_aa: CASSATPTGDTGNTIYF
clone_size: -
cdr3_length: 17
d_call: TRBD1
j_call: TRBJ1-3
v_call: TRBV28

cdr3_nt: TGCGCCAGCAGCCAAGTCGTTAGGGCAGTACATGACCGGGGGGGAAAACTGTTTTTT
cdr3_aa: CASSQVVRAVHDRGGKLFF
clone_size: few
cdr3_length: 19
d_call: -
j_call: TRBJ1-4
v_call: TRBV4-1

cdr3_nt: TGTGCCAGCAGCTTATGGCAGGGGGAGGAAAAACTGTTTTTT
cdr3_aa: CASSLWQGEEKLFF
clone_size: -
cdr3_length: 14
d_call: TRBD1
j_call: TRBJ1-4
v_call: TRBV7-2

cdr3_nt: TGTGCCAGCCGCGGGGGGGGGACTAGCGGGAGCCATGAGCAGTTCTTC
cdr3_aa: CASRGGGTSGSHEQFF
clone_size: -
cdr3_length: 16
d_call: TRBD2
j_call: TRBJ2-1
v_call: TRBV9

cdr3_nt: TGTGCCAGCAGCGCCGACAGGGGGGGCGAGCAGTACTTC
cdr3_aa: CASSADRGGEQYF
clone_size: -
cdr3_length: 13
d_call: TRBD1
j_call: TRBJ2-7
v_call: TRBV5-8

cdr3_nt: TGTGCCTGGAGTGGGGCGGGAGAGGCCCCGTACAATGAGCAGTTCTTC
cdr3_aa: CAWSGAGEAPYNEQFF
clone_size: -
cdr3_length: 16
d_call: TRBD2
j_call: TRBJ2-1
v_call: TRBV30

cdr3_nt: TGTGCCAGCAGTGAGGGGACTAGCGGACGCCAGTATTTT
cdr3_aa: CASSEGTSGRQYF
clone_size: -
cdr3_length: 13
d_call: TRBD2
j_call: TRBJ2-3
v_call: TRBV6-1

cdr3_nt: TGTGCCAGCAGTGAGACGGGAGTACTGGATAATGAGCAGTTCTTC
cdr3_aa: CASSETGVLDNEQFF
clone_size: -
cdr3_length: 15
d_call: -
j_call: TRBJ2-1
v_call: TRBV6-4

cdr3_nt: TGCGCCAGCACCAGGGGCTTAGAGAGGGGCACAGATACGCAGTATTTT
cdr3_aa: CASTRGLERGTDTQYF
clone_size: -
cdr3_length: 16
d_call: -
j_call: TRBJ2-3
v_call: TRBV4-3

cdr3_nt: TGTGCCAGCAGACTCTGGAGGGTTCCCTACAATGAGCAGTTCTTC
cdr3_aa: CASRLWRVPYNEQFF
clone_size: -
cdr3_length: 15
d_call: -
j_call: TRBJ2-1
v_call: TRBV28

cdr3_nt: TGCGCCAGCAGCCAAGCCCCTCGACAGGGGGGCCCCTTTGGAAACACCATATATTTT
cdr3_aa: CASSQAPRQGGPFGNTIYF
clone_size: -
cdr3_length: 19
d_call: TRBD1
j_call: TRBJ1-3
v_call: TRBV4-3

cdr3_nt: TGCAGCGTTGAGAAGGGCAGGGGCAACACCTTC
cdr3_aa: CSVEKGRGNTF
clone_size: -
cdr3_length: 11
d_call: -
j_call: TRBJ1-2
v_call: TRBV29-1

cdr3_nt: TGTGCCAGCAGTCCTATGGGGGACAGCTCTAATGAAAAACTGTTTTTT
cdr3_aa: CASSPMGDSSNEKLFF
clone_size: -
cdr3_length: 16
d_call: TRBD1
j_call: TRBJ1-4
v_call: TRBV27

cdr3_nt: TGTGCCAGCAACCCTAATCGGGTCTCTGGAAACACCATATATTTT
cdr3_aa: CASNPNRVSGNTIYF
clone_size: -
cdr3_length: 15
d_call: -
j_call: TRBJ1-3
v_call: TRBV6-6

cdr3_nt: TGTGCCAGCAGTAGCGGGACGGCTGGAAACACCATATATTTT
cdr3_aa: CASSSGTAGNTIYF
clone_size: once
cdr3_length: 14
d_call: -
j_call: TRBJ1-3
v_call: TRBV27

cdr3_nt: TGCGCCAGCAGTGGCGGGGGGCGCGGTGAAAAACTGTTTTTT
cdr3_aa: CASSGGGRGEKLFF
clone_size: -
cdr3_length: 14
d_call: -
j_call: TRBJ1-4
v_call: TRBV10-1